This T cell receptor (beta chain) was sequenced in a study of human T cells and chemical hapten exposure. Across the whole study: Subjects had 2% DPC placed on 2 cm by 2 cm of upper inner arm skin for sensitization.

Time point meaning: pre-sensitization, week 0. Treatment defined: therapeutic diphenylcyclopropenone sensitization with weekly scalp DPC. Germline V CDR1 and CDR2: MNHNS, SASEGT. CDR3 length: 13 residues. The V and J ends lost 7 bases and 5 bases, in that order; junction bases with no gene match: 2. Whole-study findings and limits: Counts of expanded TCRs (at PT1) showed a positive correlation with patch test score. All donors were alopecia patients, so their immunity may differ from that of healthy people.

TCRdb fed the RACE reads into MiXCR, producing one record per CDR3 protein. This table holds 85,000 to 100,000 distinct CDR3 sequences, approximately 11% found once. Concerning this clonotype: The antigen is unknown.

This receptor was taken from a woman in her fifties or sixties with alopecia areata. Some clones in this sample may be carry-over from other donors' samples. The gene calls are TRBV6-1 and TRBJ2-2; 9 bases agree with TRBD1. The specimen comprised whole blood, sampled in connection with sensitization to the hapten diphenylcyclopropenone (DPC). The CDR3 nucleotides read TGTGCCAGCACGGACAGGGGAACCGGGGAGCTGTTTTTT. Translated, it gives CASTDRGTGELFF.